The 8 T cell receptor beta chains listed next were all sequenced from one sample in a study of T cell responses to AZD1222 COVID-19 vaccine. Profiling relied on immunoSEQ multiplex PCR, and the TCRdb table lists in-frame clones only, not all of them. The sample has under 200,000 clones, roughly nine tenths seen once. Material: peripheral blood, obtained on day 0 of AZD1222 vaccination. These receptors all come from an adult in good health.

The rearrangement uses TRBV10-2 and TRBJ1-2; D ambiguous. Looked up from germline, CDR1 is WSHSY and CDR2 is SAAADI. Trimming cost V 10 bases and J 7 bases, with 10 bases left between them. The CDR3 runs to 10 residues. CDR3 sequence: CATLDGGYTF. CDR3 nucleotides: TGCGCCACCCTGGATGGTGGCTACACCTTC.

The rearrangement joins TRBV7-2 to TRBJ2-7; possible D gene TRBD2, 5 bases. The CDR3 length is 15 residues. The germline gives CDR1 SGHTA, CDR2 FQGNSA. The V and J ends lost 7 bases and 0 bases respectively, with 16 bases between them. CDR3 coding DNA: TGTGCCAGCAACCCACGGGGAAGGAGCTCCTACGAGCAGTACTTC. It translates to CASNPRGRSSYEQYF.

The V gene is TRBV16, the J gene TRBJ1-4, with TRBD1 matching over 7 bases. The CDR3 extends over 13 amino acids. J gave up 11 bases and V 4 bases, and 7 bases lay outside the gene matches. The germline V gene encodes CDR1 KGHSY and CDR2 FQNENV. CDR3 loop: CASSPLSRGKLFF. For the CDR3, the DNA is TGTGCCAGCAGCCCCCTCAGCAGGGGGAAACTGTTTTTT.

V is TRBV10-2 and J is TRBJ2-1; 7 nucleotides match TRBD2. The length of the CDR3 is 13 residues. Unmatched junction bases numbered 7, after V lost 8 bases and J lost 6 bases. The germline V gene has CDR1 WSHSY and CDR2 SAAADI. The DNA of the CDR3 is TGCGCCAGCGGGGCGGGAGATCGCAATGAGCAGTTCTTC. This sequence encodes CASGAGDRNEQFF.

DNA of the CDR3: TGTGCCAGCAGCTTGGACTGGGGACCCGGTCAGGGGCCCCAGCATTTT. Its translation: CASSLDWGPGQGPQHF. V usage is TRBV5-5 and J usage is TRBJ1-5; D perhaps matches TRBD1 (5 bases). V was clipped by 0 bases and J by 9 bases, with 19 bases between them. Germline CDR1 and CDR2: SGHKS and YYEKEE (reference sequence). The CDR3 spans 16 residues.

The J gene is TRBJ2-7, the V gene TRBV28; D perhaps matches TRBD2 (5 bases). CDR1 is MDHEN and CDR2 is SYDVKM in the germline V gene. CDR3 size: 14 residues. The V end was cut by 1 base, the J end by 2 bases, with 9 bases between. The CDR3 DNA reads TGTGCCAGCAGTTTATACGCGGGCCCCTACGAGCAGTACTTC. The encoded protein is CASSLYAGPYEQYF.

The table lists this clone with a few counts. V gene TRBV10-2 combines with J gene TRBJ1-5; D gene uncertain. The CDR3 consists of 13 residues. V was shortened by 5 bases and J by 8 bases, with 13 bases between the two germline ends. CDR1 and CDR2 (germline): WSHSY, SAAADI. The CDR3 here is CASSNSAWEPQHF. The CDR3 bases are TGCGCCAGCAGTAACAGCGCTTGGGAGCCCCAGCATTTT.

This rearrangement joins TRBV4-2 to TRBJ2-1; 10 bases agree with TRBD2. This CDR3 has 18 amino acids. With V trimmed by 3 bases and J by 6 bases, 14 bases remained unmatched. The V gene's germline CDR1 is LGHNA and CDR2 YNFKEQ. The CDR3 here is CASSQAIKVAGGRNEQFF. The CDR3 coding sequence is TGTGCCAGCAGCCAGGCCATTAAGGTAGCGGGGGGACGCAATGAGCAGTTCTTC.